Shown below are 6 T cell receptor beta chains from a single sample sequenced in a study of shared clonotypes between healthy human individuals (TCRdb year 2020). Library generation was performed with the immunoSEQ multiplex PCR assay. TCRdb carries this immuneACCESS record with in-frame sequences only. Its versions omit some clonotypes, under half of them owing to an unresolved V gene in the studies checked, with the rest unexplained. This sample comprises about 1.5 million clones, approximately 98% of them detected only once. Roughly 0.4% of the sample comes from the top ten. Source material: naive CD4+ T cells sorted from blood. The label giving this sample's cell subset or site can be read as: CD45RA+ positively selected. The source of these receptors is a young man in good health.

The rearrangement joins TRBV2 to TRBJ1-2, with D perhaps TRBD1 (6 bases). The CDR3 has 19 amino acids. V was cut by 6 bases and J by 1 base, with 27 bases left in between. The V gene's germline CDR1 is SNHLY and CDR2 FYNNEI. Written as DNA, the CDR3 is TGTGCCAGCAGGCCGGAGGGGGGGCGCATAGGGTTTCTTAACTATGGCTACACCTTC. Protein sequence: CASRPEGGRIGFLNYGYTF.

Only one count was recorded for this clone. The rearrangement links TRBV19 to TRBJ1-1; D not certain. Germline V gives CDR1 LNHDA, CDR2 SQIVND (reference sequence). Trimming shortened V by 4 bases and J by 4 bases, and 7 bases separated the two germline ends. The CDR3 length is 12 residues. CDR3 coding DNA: TGTGCCAGTAGTAACGGAGGCACTGAAGCTTTCTTT. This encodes CASSNGGTEAFF.

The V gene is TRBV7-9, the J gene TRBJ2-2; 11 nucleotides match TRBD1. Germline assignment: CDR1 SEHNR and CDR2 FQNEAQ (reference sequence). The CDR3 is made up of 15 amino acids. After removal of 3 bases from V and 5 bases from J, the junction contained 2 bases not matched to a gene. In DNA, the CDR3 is TGTGCCAGCAGCTTGGGACAGGGGGTTACCGGGGAGCTGTTTTTT. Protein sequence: CASSLGQGVTGELFF.

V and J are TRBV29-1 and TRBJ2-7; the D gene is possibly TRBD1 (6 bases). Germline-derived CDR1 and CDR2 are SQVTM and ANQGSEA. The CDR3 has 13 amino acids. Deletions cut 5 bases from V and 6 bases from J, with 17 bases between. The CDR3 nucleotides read TGCAGCGTTTCACAGGGTACCCTCCGCGAGCAGTACTTC. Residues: CSVSQGTLREQYF.

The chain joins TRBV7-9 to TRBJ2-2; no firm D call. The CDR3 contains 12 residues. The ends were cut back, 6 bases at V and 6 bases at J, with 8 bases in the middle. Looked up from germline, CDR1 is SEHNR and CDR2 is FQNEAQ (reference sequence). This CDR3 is CASRLVPGELFF. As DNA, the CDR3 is TGTGCCAGCAGGCTCGTTCCCGGGGAGCTGTTTTTT.

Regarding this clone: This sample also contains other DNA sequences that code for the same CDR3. The CDR3: CASSLRAGTDTQYF. Here the CDR3 DNA reads TGTGCCAGCAGCTTGAGGGCCGGCACAGATACGCAGTATTTT. The chain joins TRBV11-2 to TRBJ2-3, with D tentatively TRBD2 (5 bases). The CDR3 covers 14 residues. Germline V lookup: CDR1 SGHAT, CDR2 FQNNGV. V was pared by 3 bases and J by 1 base, with 8 bases between. The whole variable domain, remainder taken from reference TRBV11-2 and TRBJ2-3, is EAGVAQSPRYKIIEKRQSVAFWCNPISGHATLYWYQQILGQGPKLLIQFQNNGVVDDSQLPKDRFSAERLKGVDSTLKIQPAKLEDSAVYLCASSLRAGTDTQYFGPGTRLTVL.